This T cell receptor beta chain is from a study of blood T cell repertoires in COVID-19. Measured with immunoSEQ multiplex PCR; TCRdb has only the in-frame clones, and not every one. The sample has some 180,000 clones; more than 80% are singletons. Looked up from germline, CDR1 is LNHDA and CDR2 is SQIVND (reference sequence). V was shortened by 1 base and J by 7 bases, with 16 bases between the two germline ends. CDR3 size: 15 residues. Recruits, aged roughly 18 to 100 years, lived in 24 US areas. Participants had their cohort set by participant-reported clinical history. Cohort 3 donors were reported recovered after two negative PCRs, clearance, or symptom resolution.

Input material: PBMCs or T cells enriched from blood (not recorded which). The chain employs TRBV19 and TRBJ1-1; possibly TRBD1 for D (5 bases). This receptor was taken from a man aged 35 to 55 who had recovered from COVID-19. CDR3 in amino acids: CASSIGLGRGVEAFF. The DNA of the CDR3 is TGTGCCAGTAGTATAGGCTTGGGACGGGGGGTTGAAGCTTTCTTT.